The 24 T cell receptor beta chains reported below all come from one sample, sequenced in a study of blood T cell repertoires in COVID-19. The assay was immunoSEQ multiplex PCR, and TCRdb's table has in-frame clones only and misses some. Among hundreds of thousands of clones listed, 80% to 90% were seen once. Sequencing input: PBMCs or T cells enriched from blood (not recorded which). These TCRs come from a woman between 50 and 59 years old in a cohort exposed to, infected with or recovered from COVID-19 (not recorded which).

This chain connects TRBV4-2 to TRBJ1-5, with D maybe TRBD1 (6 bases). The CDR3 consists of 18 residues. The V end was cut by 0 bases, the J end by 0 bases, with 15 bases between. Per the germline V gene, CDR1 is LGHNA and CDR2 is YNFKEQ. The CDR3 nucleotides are TGTGCCAGCAGCCAAGAGAGGCAGGGGCAAAATAGCAATCAGCCCCAGCATTTT. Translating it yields CASSQERQGQNSNQPQHF.

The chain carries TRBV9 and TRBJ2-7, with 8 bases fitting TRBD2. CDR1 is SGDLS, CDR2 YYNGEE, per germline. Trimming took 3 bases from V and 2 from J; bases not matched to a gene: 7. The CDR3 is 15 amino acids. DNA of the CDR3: TGTGCCAGCAGCGCCCAGGTAGCGGGGACCTACGAGCAGTACTTC. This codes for CASSAQVAGTYEQYF.

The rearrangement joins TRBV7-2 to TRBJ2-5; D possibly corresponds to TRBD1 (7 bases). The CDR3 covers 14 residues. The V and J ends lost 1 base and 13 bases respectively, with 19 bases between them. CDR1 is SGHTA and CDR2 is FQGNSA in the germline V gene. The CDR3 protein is CASSLDWRGPNVYF. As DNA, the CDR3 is TGTGCCAGCAGCTTAGATTGGAGGGGGCCCAACGTGTACTTC.

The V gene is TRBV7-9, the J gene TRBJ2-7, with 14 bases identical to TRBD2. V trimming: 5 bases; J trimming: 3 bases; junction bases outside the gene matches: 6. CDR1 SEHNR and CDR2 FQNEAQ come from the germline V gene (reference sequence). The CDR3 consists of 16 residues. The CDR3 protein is CASSKGLAGDHYEQYF. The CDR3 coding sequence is TGTGCCAGCAGCAAGGGACTAGCGGGGGACCACTACGAGCAGTACTTC.

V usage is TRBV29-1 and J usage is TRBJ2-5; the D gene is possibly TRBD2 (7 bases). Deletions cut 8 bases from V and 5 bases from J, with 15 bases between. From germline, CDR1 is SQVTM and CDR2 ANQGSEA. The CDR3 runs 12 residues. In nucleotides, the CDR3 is TGCAGCTTCTTGGGGGGGCGGGAGACCCAGTACTTC. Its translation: CSFLGGRETQYF.

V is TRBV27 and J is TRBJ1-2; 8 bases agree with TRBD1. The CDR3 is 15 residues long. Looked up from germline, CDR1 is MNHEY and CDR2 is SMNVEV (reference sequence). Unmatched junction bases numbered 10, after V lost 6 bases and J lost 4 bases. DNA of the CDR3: TGTGCCAGCAGGCAAGCTAGAACAGGGGGCTATGGCTACACCTTC. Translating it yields CASRQARTGGYGYTF.

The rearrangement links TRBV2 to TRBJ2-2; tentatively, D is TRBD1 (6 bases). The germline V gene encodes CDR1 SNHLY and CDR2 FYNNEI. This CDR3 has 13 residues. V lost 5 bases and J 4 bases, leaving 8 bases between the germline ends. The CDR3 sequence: CASSYRVTGELFF. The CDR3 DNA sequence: TGTGCCAGCAGTTACAGGGTCACCGGGGAGCTGTTTTTT.

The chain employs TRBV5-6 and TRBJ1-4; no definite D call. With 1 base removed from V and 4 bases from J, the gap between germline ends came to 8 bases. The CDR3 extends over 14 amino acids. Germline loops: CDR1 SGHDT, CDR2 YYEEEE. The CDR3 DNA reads TGTGCCAGCAGCTTGAAATCGGGTAATGAAAAACTGTTTTTT. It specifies CASSLKSGNEKLFF.

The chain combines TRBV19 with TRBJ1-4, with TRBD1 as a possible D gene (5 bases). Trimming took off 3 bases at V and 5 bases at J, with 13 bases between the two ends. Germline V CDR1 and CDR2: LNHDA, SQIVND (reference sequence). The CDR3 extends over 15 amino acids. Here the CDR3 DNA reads TGTGCCAGTAGTATTCGGCAGGGCCCAAATGAAAAACTGTTTTTT. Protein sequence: CASSIRQGPNEKLFF.

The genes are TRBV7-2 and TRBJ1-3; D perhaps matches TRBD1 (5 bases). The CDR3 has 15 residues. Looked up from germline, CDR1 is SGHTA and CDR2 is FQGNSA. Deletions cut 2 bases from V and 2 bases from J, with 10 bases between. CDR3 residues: CASSLLGTAGNTIYF. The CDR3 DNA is TGTGCCAGCAGCTTATTAGGGACTGCTGGAAACACCATATATTTT. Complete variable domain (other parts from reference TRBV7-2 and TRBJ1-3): GAGVSQSPSNKVTEKGKDVELRCDPISGHTALYWYRQSLGQGLEFLIYFQGNSAPDKSGLPSDRFSAERTGGSVSTLTIQRTQQEDSAVYLCASSLLGTAGNTIYFGEGSWLTVV.

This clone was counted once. CDR3 DNA: TGTGCCAGCAGCTCGGGACAGCAAGAGACCCAGTACTTC. It yields the protein CASSSGQQETQYF. V is TRBV11-3 and J is TRBJ2-5; 7 bases line up with TRBD1. With V trimmed by 4 bases and J by 2 bases, 1 base remained unmatched. The CDR3 length is 13 residues. CDR1 is SGHNT, CDR2 YENEEA, per germline.

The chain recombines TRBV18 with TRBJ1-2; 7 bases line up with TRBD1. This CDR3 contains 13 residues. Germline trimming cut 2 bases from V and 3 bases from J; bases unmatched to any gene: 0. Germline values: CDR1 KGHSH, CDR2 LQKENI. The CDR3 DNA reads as TGTGCCAGCTCACCAGGACAGGACTATGGCTACACCTTC. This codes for CASSPGQDYGYTF. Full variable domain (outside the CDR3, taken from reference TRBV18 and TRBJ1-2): NAGVMQNPRHLVRRRGQEARLRCSPMKGHSHVYWYRQLPEEGLKFMVYLQKENIIDESGMPKERFSAEFPKEGPSILRIQQVVRGDSAAYFCASSPGQDYGYTFGSGTRLTVV.

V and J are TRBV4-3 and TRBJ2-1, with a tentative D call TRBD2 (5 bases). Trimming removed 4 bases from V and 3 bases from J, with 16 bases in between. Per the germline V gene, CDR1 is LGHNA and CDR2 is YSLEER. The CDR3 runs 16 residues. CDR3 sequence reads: CASSPQAGLGYNEQFF. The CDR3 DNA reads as TGCGCCAGCAGCCCGCAAGCCGGACTGGGCTACAATGAGCAGTTCTTC.

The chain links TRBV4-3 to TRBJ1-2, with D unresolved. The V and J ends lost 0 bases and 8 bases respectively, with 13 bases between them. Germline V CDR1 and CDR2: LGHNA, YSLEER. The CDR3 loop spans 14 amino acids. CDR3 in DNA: TGCGCCAGCAGCCAAGAATTGGGTGGGAGGGGCTACACCTTC. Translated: CASSQELGGRGYTF.

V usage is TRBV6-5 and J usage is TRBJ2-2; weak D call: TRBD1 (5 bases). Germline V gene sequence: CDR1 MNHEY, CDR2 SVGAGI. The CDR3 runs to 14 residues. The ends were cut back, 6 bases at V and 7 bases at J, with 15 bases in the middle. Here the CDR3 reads CASSTTVIYGELFF. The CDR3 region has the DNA TGTGCCAGCAGCACGACAGTAATTTACGGGGAGCTGTTTTTT.

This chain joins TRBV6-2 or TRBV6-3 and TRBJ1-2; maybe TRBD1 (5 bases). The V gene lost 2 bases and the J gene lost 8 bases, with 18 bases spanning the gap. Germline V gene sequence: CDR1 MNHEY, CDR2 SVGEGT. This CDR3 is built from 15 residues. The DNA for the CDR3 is TGTGCCAGCAGTTACACACAGGACCCTTCTTGGGGCTACACCTTC. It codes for CASSYTQDPSWGYTF.

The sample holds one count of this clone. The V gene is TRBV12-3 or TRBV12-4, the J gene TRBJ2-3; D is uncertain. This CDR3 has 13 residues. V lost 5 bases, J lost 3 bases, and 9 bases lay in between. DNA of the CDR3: TGTGCCAGCAGTCGTATCCGGACAGATACGCAGTATTTT. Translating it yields CASSRIRTDTQYF.

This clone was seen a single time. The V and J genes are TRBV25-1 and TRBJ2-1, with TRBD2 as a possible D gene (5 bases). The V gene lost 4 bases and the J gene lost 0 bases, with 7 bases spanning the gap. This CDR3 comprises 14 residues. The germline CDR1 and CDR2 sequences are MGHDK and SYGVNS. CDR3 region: CASSVSDSYNEQFF. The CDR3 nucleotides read TGTGCCAGCAGTGTTAGCGACTCCTACAATGAGCAGTTCTTC.

CDR3 region: CASSFRGAYVYEQYF. The CDR3 bases are TGTGCCAGTAGTTTTCGGGGGGCTTACGTCTACGAGCAGTACTTC. J is TRBJ2-7 and V is TRBV19; D perhaps matches TRBD2 (7 bases). Trimming stripped 5 bases from V and 3 bases from J, with 17 bases between. This CDR3 comprises 15 residues. Germline CDR1 reads LNHDA; CDR2 reads SQIVND (reference sequence).

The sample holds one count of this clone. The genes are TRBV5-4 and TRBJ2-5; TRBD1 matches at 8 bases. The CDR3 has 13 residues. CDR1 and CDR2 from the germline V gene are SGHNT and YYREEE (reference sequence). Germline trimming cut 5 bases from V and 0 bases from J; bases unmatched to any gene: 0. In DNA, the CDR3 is TGTGCCAGCAGGGGACAGGACCAAGAGACCCAGTACTTC. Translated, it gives CASRGQDQETQYF.

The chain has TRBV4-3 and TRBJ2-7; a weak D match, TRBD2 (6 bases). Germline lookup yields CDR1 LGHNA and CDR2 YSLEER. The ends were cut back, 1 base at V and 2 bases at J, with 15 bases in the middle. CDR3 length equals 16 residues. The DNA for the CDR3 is TGCGCCAGCAGCCAAGTTGTCGGAGGGGCCACCTACGAGCAGTACTTC. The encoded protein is CASSQVVGGATYEQYF.

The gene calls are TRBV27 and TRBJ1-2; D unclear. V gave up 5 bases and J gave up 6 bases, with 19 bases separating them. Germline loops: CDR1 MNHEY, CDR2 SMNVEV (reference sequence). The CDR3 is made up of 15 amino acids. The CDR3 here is CASSPLPTDGNGYTF. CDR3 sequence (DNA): TGTGCCAGCAGTCCCCTACCTACAGACGGCAATGGCTACACCTTC.

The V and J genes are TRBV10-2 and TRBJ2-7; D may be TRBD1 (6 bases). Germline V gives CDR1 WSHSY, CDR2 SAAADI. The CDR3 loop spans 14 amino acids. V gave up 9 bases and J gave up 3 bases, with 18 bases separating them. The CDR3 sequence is CASRRTANVYEQYF. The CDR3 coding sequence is TGCGCCAGTCGAAGGACAGCGAACGTCTACGAGCAGTACTTC.

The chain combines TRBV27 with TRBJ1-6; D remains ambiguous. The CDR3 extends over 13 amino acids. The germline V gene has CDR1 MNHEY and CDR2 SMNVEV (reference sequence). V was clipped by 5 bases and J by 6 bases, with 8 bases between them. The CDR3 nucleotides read TGTGCCAGCAGTAACCGGGGTAATTCACCCCTCCACTTT. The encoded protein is CASSNRGNSPLHF.